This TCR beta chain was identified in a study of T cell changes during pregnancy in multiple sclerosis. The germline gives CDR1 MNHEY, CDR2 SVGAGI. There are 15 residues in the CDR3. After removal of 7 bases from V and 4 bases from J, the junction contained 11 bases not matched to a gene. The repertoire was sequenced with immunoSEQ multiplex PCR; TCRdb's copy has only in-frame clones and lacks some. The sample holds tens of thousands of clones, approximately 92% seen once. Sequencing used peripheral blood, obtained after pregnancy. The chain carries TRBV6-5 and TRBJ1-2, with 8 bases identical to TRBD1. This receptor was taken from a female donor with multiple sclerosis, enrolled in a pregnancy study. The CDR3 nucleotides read TGTGCCAGCAAGCGCAGGACAGGGTTTAGCTATGGCTACACCTTC. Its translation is CASKRRTGFSYGYTF.